Sequencing of this T cell receptor (beta chain) was carried out in a study of shared T cell receptors in the human thymus. The CDR3 is made up of 18 amino acids. Clones were sequenced by immunoSEQ multiplex PCR, and TCRdb holds only the in-frame ones, with some missing. This repertoire shows roughly 660,000 clones, more than 75% found once; its top ten account for 0.01%. These data also formed part of another study, on human thymus T cells. That paper adds: Related reports documented highly overlapping thymic repertoires among unrelated individuals.

The source of this sequence is a boy less than two years old with a congenital heart defect. The chain has TRBV21-1 and TRBJ2-7; the D call TRBD2 from the table was never checked on the DNA. TRBV21-1 has pseudogene status. The sample comprised thymocytes. The DNA of the CDR3 is TGTGCCAGCAGCAGCCGGGACAGGGTAGGACTAGCGGGGAACTTGCAGTACTTC. It specifies CASSSRDRVGLAGNLQYF.